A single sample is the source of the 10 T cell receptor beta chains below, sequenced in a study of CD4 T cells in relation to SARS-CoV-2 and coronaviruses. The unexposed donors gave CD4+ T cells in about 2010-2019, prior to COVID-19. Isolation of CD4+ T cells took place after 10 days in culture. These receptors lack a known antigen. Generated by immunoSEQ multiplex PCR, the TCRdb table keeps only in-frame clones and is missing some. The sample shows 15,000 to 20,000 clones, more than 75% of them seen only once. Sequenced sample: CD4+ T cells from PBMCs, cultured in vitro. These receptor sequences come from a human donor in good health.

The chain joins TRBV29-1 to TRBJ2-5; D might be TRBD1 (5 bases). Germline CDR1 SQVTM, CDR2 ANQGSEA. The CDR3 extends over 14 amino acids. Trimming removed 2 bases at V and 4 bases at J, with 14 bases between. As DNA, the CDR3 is TGCAGCGTTGAAAAGGCAGGGTCTTTAGAGACCCAGTACTTC. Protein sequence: CSVEKAGSLETQYF.

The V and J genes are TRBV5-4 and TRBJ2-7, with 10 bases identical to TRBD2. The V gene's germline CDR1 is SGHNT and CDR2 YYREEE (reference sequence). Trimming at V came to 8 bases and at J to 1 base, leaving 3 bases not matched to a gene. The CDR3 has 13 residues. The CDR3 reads CASKLAGSYEQYF. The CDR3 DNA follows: TGTGCCAGTAAACTAGCGGGGTCCTACGAGCAGTACTTC. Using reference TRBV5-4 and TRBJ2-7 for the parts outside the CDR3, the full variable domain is ETGVTQSPTHLIKTRGQQVTLRCSSQSGHNTVSWYQQALGQGPQFIFQYYREEENGRGNFPPRFSGLQFPNYSSELNVNALELDDSALYLCASKLAGSYEQYFGPGTRLTVT.

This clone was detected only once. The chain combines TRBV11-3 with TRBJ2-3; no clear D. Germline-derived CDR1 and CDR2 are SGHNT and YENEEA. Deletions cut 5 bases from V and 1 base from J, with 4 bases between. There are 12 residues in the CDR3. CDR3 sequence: CASSTGTDTQYF. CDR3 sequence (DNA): TGTGCCAGCAGCACGGGCACAGATACGCAGTATTTT.

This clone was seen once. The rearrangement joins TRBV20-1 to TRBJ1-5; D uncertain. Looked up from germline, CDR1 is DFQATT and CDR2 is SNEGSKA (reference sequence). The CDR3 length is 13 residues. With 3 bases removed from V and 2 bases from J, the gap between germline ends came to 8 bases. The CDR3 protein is CSASNKGNQPQHF. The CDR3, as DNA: TGCAGTGCTAGTAATAAGGGCAATCAGCCCCAGCATTTT.

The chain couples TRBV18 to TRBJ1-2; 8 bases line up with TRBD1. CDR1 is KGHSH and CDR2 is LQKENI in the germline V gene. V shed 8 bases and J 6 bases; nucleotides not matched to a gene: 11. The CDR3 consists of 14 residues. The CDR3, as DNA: TGTGCCAGCGCAATCGGGACAGGAAATAATGGCTACACCTTC. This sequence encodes CASAIGTGNNGYTF.

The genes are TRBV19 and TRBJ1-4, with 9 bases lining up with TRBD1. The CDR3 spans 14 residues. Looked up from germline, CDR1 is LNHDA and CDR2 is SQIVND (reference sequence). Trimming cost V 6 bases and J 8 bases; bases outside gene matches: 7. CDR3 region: CASRTGTGLEKLFF. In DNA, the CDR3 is TGTGCCAGTAGGACCGGGACAGGGCTCGAAAAACTGTTTTTT.

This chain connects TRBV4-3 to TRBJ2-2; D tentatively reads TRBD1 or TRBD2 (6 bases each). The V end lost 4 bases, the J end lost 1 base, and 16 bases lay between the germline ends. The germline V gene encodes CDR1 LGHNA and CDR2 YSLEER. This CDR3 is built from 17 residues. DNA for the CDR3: TGCGCCAGCAGCCCCCCTAGCGTAGGGGGGAACACCGGGGAGCTGTTTTTT. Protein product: CASSPPSVGGNTGELFF.

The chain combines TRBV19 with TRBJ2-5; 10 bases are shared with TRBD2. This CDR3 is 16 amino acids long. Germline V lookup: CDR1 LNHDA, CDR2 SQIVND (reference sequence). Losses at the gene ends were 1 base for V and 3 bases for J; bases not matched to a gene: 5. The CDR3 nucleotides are TGTGCCAGTAGTATAGTCAGGACTAGCGGAAAAGAGACCCAGTACTTC. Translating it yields CASSIVRTSGKETQYF.

DNA of the CDR3: TGTGCCGCCGGGAGTCTGGATACGCAGTATTTT. Its protein product is CAAGSLDTQYF. The rearrangement joins TRBV2 to TRBJ2-3, with D possibly being TRBD2 (6 bases). CDR1 and CDR2 (germline): SNHLY, FYNNEI. The ends were cut back, 11 bases at V and 6 bases at J, with 12 bases in the middle. This CDR3 region has 11 residues.

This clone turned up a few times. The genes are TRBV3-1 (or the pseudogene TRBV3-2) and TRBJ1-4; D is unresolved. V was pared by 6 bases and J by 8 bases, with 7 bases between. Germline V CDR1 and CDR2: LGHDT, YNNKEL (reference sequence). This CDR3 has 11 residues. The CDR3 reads CASSLQEKLFF. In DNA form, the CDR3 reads TGTGCCAGCAGTTTACAGGAAAAACTGTTTTTT.